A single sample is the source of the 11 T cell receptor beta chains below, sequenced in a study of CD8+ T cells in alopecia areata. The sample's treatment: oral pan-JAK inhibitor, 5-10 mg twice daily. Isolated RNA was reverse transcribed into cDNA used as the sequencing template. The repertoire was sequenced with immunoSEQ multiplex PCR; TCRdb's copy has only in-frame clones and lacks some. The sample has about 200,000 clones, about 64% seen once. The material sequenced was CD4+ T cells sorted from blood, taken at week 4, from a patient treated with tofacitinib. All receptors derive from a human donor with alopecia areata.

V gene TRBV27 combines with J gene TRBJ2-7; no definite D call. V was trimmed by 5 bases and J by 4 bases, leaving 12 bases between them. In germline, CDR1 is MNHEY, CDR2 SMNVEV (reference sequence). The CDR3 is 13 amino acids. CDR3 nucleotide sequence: TGTGCCAGCAGTCTATTAAGAGGTTACGAGCAGTACTTC. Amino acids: CASSLLRGYEQYF.

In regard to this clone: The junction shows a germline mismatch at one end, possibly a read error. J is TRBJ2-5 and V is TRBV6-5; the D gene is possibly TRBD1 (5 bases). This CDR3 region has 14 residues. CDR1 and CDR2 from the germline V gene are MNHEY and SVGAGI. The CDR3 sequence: CAISDDRGIETQYF. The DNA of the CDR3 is TGTGCCATCAGTGACGACAGAGGTATAGAGACCCAGTACTTC.

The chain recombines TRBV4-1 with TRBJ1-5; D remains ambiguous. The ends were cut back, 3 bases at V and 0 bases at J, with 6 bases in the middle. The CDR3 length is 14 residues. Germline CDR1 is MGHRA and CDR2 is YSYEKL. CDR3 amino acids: CASSHLYSNQPQHF. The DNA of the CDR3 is TGCGCCAGCAGCCACCTCTATAGCAATCAGCCCCAGCATTTT.

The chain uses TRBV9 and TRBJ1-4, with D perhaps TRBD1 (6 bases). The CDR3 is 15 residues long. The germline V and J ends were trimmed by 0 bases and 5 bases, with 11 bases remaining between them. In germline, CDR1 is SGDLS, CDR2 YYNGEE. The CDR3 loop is CASSVEGDQNEKLFF. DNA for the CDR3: TGTGCCAGCAGCGTAGAGGGGGACCAAAATGAAAAACTGTTTTTT.

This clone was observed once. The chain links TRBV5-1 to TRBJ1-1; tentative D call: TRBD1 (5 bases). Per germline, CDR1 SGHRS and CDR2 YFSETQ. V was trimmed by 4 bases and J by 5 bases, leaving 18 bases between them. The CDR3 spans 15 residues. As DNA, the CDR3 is TGCGCCAGCAGCCCGATGGGTAGCCAGGGAACTGAAGCTTTCTTT. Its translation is CASSPMGSQGTEAFF.

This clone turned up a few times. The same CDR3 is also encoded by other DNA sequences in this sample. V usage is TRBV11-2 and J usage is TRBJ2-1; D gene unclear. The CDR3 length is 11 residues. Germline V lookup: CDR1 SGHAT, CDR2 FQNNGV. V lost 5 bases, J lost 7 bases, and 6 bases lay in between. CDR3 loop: CASSPINEQFF. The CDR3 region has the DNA TGTGCCAGCAGCCCTATTAATGAGCAGTTCTTC.

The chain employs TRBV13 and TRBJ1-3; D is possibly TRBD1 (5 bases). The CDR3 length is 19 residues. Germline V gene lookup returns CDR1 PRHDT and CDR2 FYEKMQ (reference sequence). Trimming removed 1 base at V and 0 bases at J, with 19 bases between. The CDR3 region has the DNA TGTGCCAGCAGCTTAGCATCTCGGGGACTCCGAAGCTCTGGAAACACCATATATTTT. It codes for CASSLASRGLRSSGNTIYF.

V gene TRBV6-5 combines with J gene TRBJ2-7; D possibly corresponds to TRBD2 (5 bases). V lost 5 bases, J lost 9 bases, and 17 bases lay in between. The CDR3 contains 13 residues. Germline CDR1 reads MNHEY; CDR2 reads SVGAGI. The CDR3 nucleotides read TGTGCCAGCAGTCCGTCGGGGTCGCGCGGGCAGTACTTC. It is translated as CASSPSGSRGQYF.

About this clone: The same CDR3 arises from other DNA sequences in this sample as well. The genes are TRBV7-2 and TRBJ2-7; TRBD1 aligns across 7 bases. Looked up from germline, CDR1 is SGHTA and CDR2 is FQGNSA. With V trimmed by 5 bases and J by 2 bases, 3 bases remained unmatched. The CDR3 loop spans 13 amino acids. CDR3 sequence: CASSLDRAYEQYF. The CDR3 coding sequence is TGTGCCAGCAGCCTTGACAGGGCCTACGAGCAGTACTTC.

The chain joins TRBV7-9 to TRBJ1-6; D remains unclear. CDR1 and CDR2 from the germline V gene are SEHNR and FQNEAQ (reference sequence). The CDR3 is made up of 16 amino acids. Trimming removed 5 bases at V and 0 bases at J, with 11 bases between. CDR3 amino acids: CASSPSMSSYNSPLHF. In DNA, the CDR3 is TGTGCCAGCAGCCCTTCGATGAGCTCCTATAATTCACCCCTCCACTTT.

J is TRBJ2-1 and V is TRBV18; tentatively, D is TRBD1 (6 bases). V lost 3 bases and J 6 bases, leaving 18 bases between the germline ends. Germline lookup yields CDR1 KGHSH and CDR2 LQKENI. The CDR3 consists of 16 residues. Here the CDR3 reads CASSPSAGADANEQFF. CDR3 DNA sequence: TGTGCCAGCTCACCGTCCGCAGGGGCTGATGCCAATGAGCAGTTCTTC.